This is a list of T cell receptor beta chains from one sample in a study of T cell responses to AZD1222 COVID-19 vaccine. Some clones are missing from TCRdb's copy, which holds only in-frame ones; the method was immunoSEQ multiplex PCR. The sample consists of under 150,000 clones, roughly 90% of them appearing once. The sample in question was peripheral blood, obtained 28 days after the second AZD1222 dose. All receptors derive from an adult who received the AZD1222 COVID-19 vaccine. CDR3s include the opening cysteine and the closing phenylalanine or tryptophan. A D gene is named only where the DNA matches it firmly. Rows may omit the clone size; those that give it use once, few, many or a size class.

d_call	clone_size	v_call	j_call	cdr3_nt	cdr3_aa
.	.	TRBV6-2/TRBV6-3	TRBJ1-1	TGTGCCAGCAGTTATACAGGGTCACCAGCTTTCTTT	CASSYTGSPAFF
.	.	TRBV5-5	TRBJ1-1	TGTGCCAGCAGCCCCCTGGTTAACACTGAAGCTTTCTTT	CASSPLVNTEAFF
.	.	TRBV19	TRBJ1-2	TGTGCCAGTAGTATAGACAGGGACTATGGCTACACCTTC	CASSIDRDYGYTF
.	.	TRBV5-1	TRBJ1-2	TGCGCCAGCAGCTTCGGGACCTCAGGGGGCTACACCTTC	CASSFGTSGGYTF
.	.	TRBV10-1	TRBJ2-2	TGCGCCATCATGGCGTATGGCCGGAGCACCGGGGAGCTGTTTTTT	CAIMAYGRSTGELFF
.	.	TRBV11-3	TRBJ2-2	TGTGCCACGGGCGGTTTCGGGACCGGGGAGCTGTTTTTT	CATGGFGTGELFF
TRBD2	.	TRBV12-5	TRBJ2-1	TGTGCTAGTGGTTTGGTATACGCAGGCGGGAGGGCCTTGTCCTACAATGAGCAGTTCTTC	CASGLVYAGGRALSYNEQFF
.	once	TRBV7-9	TRBJ2-3	TGTGCCAGCAGCCTCACAGATACGCAGTATTTT	CASSLTDTQYF
.	.	TRBV21-1	TRBJ1-6	TGTGCCAGCAGCAAATATGGTAGCGCAACCCTCCACTTT	CASSKYGSATLHF
TRBD1	.	TRBV15	TRBJ2-7	TGTGCCACCAGCAGAGGGGGACAGGGATCCTACGAGCAGTACTTC	CATSRGGQGSYEQYF